The present TCR beta chain was sequenced within a study of blood T cell repertoires in COVID-19. Overall study: PBMCs, B-cell-depleted T cells, or T cells provided the cDNA or gDNA that made up the material.

The repertoire was sequenced with immunoSEQ multiplex PCR; TCRdb's copy has only in-frame clones and lacks some. The sample includes around 180,000 clones, roughly 77% of them seen just once. This CDR3 region has 16 residues. CDR1 LGHDT and CDR2 YNNKEL come from the germline V gene (reference sequence). V trimming: 1 base; J trimming: 0 bases; junction bases outside the gene matches: 3. It was during active infection that Seattle patients were enrolled and then longitudinally followed. The TCR originated in an elderly woman with COVID-19, enrolled during active disease. The specimen was peripheral blood. This rearrangement joins TRBV3-1 (or the pseudogene TRBV3-2) to TRBJ2-3; 8 nucleotides match TRBD2. CDR3 protein: CASSQGTSGSTDTQYF. CDR3 nucleotide sequence: TGTGCCAGCAGCCAAGGCACTAGCGGTAGCACAGATACGCAGTATTTT.